The TCR beta chain described here comes from a study of shared clonotypes between healthy human individuals. Only CD45RO-negative cells positively selected for CCR7 counted as naive CD8 cells, so terminally differentiated effector memory CD45RA+ cells were excluded. There are 18 residues in the CDR3. The V and J ends lost 1 base and 5 bases, in that order; junction bases with no gene match: 6. From germline, CDR1 is SGHNT and CDR2 YENEEA. About this clone: No antigen is known for it.

Genomic DNA per cell subset filled all wells of several immunoSEQ plates. The table came from immunoSEQ multiplex PCR; TCRdb's copy has only in-frame clones and leaves some out. The sample includes around 2,000,000 clones, about 92% of them seen just once. Study-level points and caveats: The expectation was that sequencing depth would affect clonotype sharing among donors.

The receptor comes from a man aged 18 to 30 in good health. Some clones in this sample may be carry-over from other donors' samples. This chain links TRBV11-3 with TRBJ2-4, with TRBD2 matching over 15 bases. Sequenced: naive CD8+ T cells from PBMCs. CDR3 protein: CASSLGGLAGGGENIQYF. The DNA for the CDR3 is TGTGCCAGCAGCTTAGGAGGACTAGCGGGAGGGGGCGAAAACATTCAGTACTTC. The full variable domain, with the rest looked up from reference TRBV11-3 and TRBJ2-4, is EAGVVQSPRYKIIEKKQPVAFWCNPISGHNTLYWYLQNLGQGPELLIRYENEEAVDDSQLPKDRFSAERLKGVDSTLKIQPAELGDSAVYLCASSLGGLAGGGENIQYFGAGTRLSVL.